The T cell receptor (beta chain) described here comes from a study of radiotherapy plus CTLA-4 blockade in lung cancer. Study in general: The study recorded objective responses in about 18% of patients and disease control in about 31%. Study-level findings and limits: The authors reported that early blood T cell clone dynamics, with interferon-beta, best predicted response. TCR clones of tumor origin grew in blood after radiotherapy plus ipilimumab.

The V and J ends lost 1 base and 5 bases respectively, with 6 bases between them. CDR3 size: 11 residues. Germline V gives CDR1 GTSNPN, CDR2 SVGIG (reference sequence). Details on this clone: Its antigen is as yet unknown.

Libraries were prepared by immunoSEQ multiplex PCR; TCRdb keeps only in-frame clonotypes and omits some of them. The sample has about 88,000 clones; roughly 78% are singletons. The sequence derives from a human donor with non-small cell lung cancer that progressed on radiotherapy plus ipilimumab. The starting material was peripheral blood, obtained from a patient treated with radiotherapy plus ipilimumab. The V gene is TRBV30, the J gene TRBJ2-7; D gene unclear. DNA of the CDR3: TGTGCCTGGAGTGAACAGAACGAGCAGTACTTC. Protein: CAWSEQNEQYF.